What follows describes a single T cell receptor (beta chain). The assay was immunoSEQ multiplex PCR, and TCRdb's table has in-frame clones only and misses some. This sample carries about 1 million clones, approximately 76% of them seen once, and the ten largest clones take about 1.5%. These data belong to a study of shared clonotypes between healthy human individuals. About the research overall: Per donor, three plates held CD4 naive cells, three held CD4 memory, two held CD8 naive and one held CD8 memory.

CDR1 ENHRY and CDR2 SYGVKD come from the germline V gene. V was pared by 8 bases and J by 7 bases, with 14 bases between. The CDR3 runs 12 residues. Both subsets, CD45RA+ naive and CD45RA-negative memory, were split from the CD4+ cells. Sequencing was done on a sample of memory CD4+ T cells sorted from blood. The sample's subset: CD45RA-negative fraction. The chain recombines TRBV10-3 with TRBJ2-5; possible D gene TRBD1, 5 bases. The clonotype originates from a man aged 18 to 29 in good health. The CDR3 nucleotides read TGTGCCATCGGCCCAGGGATCGGGACCCAGTACTTC. Its protein is CAIGPGIGTQYF.